These 29 T cell receptor beta chains share one sample of origin, sequenced in a study of Graves' ophthalmopathy and Graves' hyperthyroidism (dated by TCRdb to the late 2010s). This sample was sequenced with an Illumina HiSeq 2000. TCR beta CDR3 regions were amplified from RNA transcripts for repertoire sequencing. The first round was an RT-PCR using HTBI primers with the Qiagen OneStep RT-PCR kit, and this first round was followed by a second-round multiplex PCR, then size selection and purification. TCRdb cleaned the public reads at Q25 with fastp, built clones with MiXCR and kept in-frame beta chains. Under each unique CDR3 protein, matching rows form one entry showing the most common genes and DNA. This sample holds just over 600,000 distinct CDR3 sequences; about 20% were observed only once. Clones ranked in the top ten supply approximately 7% of the sample. What was sequenced was peripheral blood. The receptors stem from a woman younger than 35 with stable Graves' hyperthyroidism. Some clones in this sample may be carry-over from other donors' samples. Donor details come from another sample of the same person, matched by shared clones.

This clonotype came up a few times. The rearrangement links TRBV5-1 to TRBJ2-1, with TRBD2 matching over 15 bases. The CDR3 runs to 17 residues. The ends lost 0 bases at V and 7 bases at J; junction bases unmatched: 5. Germline V gene lookup returns CDR1 SGHRS and CDR2 YFSETQ. The CDR3 bases are TGCGCCAGCAGCTTGGTCCCCGGACTAGCGGGGGGGAATGAGCAGTTCTTC. It specifies CASSLVPGLAGGNEQFF.

This clonotype was observed many times. This chain links TRBV7-9 with TRBJ2-7; perhaps TRBD1 as D (6 bases). Germline V lookup: CDR1 SEHNR, CDR2 FQNEAQ (reference sequence). V lost 4 bases to trimming and J lost 0 bases, with 10 bases between them. This CDR3 has 14 amino acids. The CDR3 loop reads CASSSWTASYEQYF. DNA for the CDR3: TGTGCCAGCAGCTCGTGGACAGCCTCCTACGAGCAGTACTTC.

The J gene is TRBJ2-7, the V gene TRBV27; 7 bases are shared with TRBD2. The junction had 16 bases not matched to a gene; V was cut back by 2 bases and J by 3 bases. Germline V lookup: CDR1 MNHEY, CDR2 SMNVEV (reference sequence). The CDR3 has 18 amino acids. CDR3 sequence reads: CASSLNPPLAVNYYEQYF. DNA for the CDR3: TGTGCCAGCAGTTTAAATCCTCCCCTAGCGGTGAACTACTACGAGCAGTACTTC.

This clonotype appeared many times. The chain couples TRBV24-1 to TRBJ2-7; 12 bases are a match to TRBD1. The CDR3 extends over 15 amino acids. The germline gives CDR1 KGHDR, CDR2 SFDVKD. The V and J ends lost 2 bases and 5 bases, in that order; junction bases with no gene match: 3. CDR3 nucleotide sequence: TGTGCCACCAGTGATTCACGGGACAGGGGGCACGAGCAGTACTTC. Translating gives CATSDSRDRGHEQYF.

This clonotype was counted at least ten times. The rearrangement uses TRBV12-3 or TRBV12-4 and TRBJ1-3; no firm D call. The CDR3 length is 17 residues. The germline V and J ends were trimmed by 1 base and 0 bases, with 13 bases remaining between them. The chain's CDR3 is CASSLVGGIRSGNTIYF. The CDR3 nucleotides are TGTGCCAGCAGTTTAGTCGGAGGGATCCGCTCTGGAAACACCATATATTTT.

This clonotype has ten or more counts. The chain carries TRBV6-5 and TRBJ1-2; unclear D gene. Trimming took off 5 bases at V and 0 bases at J, with 13 bases between the two ends. This CDR3 contains 15 residues. Germline CDR1 reads MNHEY; CDR2 reads SVGAGI. CDR3 sequence reads: CASSLSANSNYGYTF. The CDR3 DNA reads TGTGCCAGCAGTCTGTCCGCGAACTCTAACTATGGCTACACCTTC.

Many counts were recorded for this clonotype. The V gene is TRBV6-5, the J gene TRBJ2-7, with 9 nucleotides matching TRBD1. This CDR3 is built from 15 residues. The germline V gene encodes CDR1 MNHEY and CDR2 SVGAGI. V shed 4 bases, J shed 4 bases, and the junction held 8 bases outside the gene matches. The CDR3 protein is CASSSEGQGIYEQYF. CDR3 coding DNA: TGTGCCAGCAGTTCTGAGGGACAGGGTATTTACGAGCAGTACTTC.

The CDR3: CASRRDSNSPLHF. CDR3 nucleotide sequence: TGTGCCAGCAGACGGGACAGCAATTCACCCCTCCACTTT. The chain uses TRBV12-3 or TRBV12-4 and TRBJ1-6; TRBD1 matches 7 bases. Unmatched junction bases numbered 3, after V lost 6 bases and J lost 7 bases. The CDR3 sequence is 13 residues long.

The chain carries TRBV28 and TRBJ1-1; D perhaps matches TRBD1 (5 bases). This CDR3 has 17 amino acids. Germline lookup yields CDR1 MDHEN and CDR2 SYDVKM. Trimming took 6 bases from V and 3 from J, leaving 23 bases between them. CDR3 in DNA: TGTGCCAGCAGCCTAGGGCTGACAGAGGGGACTGACACTGAAGCTTTCTTT. It codes for CASSLGLTEGTDTEAFF.

The chain links TRBV12-3 or TRBV12-4 to TRBJ2-7; tentative D call: TRBD1 (6 bases). The germline V and J ends were trimmed by 4 bases and 0 bases, with 16 bases remaining between them. The CDR3 has 16 residues. The CDR3 DNA reads as TGTGCCAGCAGTTACTCCCTCGGGACACACTCCTACGAGCAGTACTTC. This encodes CASSYSLGTHSYEQYF.

This clonotype showed up many times. V and J are TRBV13 and TRBJ2-7, with D possibly TRBD2 on 6 matching bases. V lost 5 bases and J lost 2, with 13 bases in between. The CDR3 runs to 14 residues. The V gene's germline CDR1 is PRHDT and CDR2 FYEKMQ (reference sequence). CDR3 coding DNA: TGTGCCAGCAGCCCGGGGGACCGCGCCTACGAGCAGTACTTC. It translates to CASSPGDRAYEQYF.

This clonotype was found many times. V is TRBV12-5 and J is TRBJ1-1, with D unresolved. The CDR3 contains 11 residues. Germline assignment: CDR1 LGHNT and CDR2 FRNRAP. Trimming stripped 4 bases from V and 3 bases from J, with 3 bases between. CDR3 DNA sequence: TGTGCTAGTGGTTCGGACACTGAAGCTTTCTTT. Encoded protein: CASGSDTEAFF.

This clonotype has at least ten counts. J is TRBJ1-2 and V is TRBV12-3 or TRBV12-4; tentatively, D is TRBD1 (6 bases). This CDR3 has 15 amino acids. V lost 7 bases and J 4 bases, leaving 19 bases between the germline ends. As DNA, the CDR3 is TGTGCCAGCACCAACCTGCGGGGGGCGGTCTATGGCTACACCTTC. Translating it yields CASTNLRGAVYGYTF.

V and J are TRBV20-1 and TRBJ2-7; 11 positions agree with TRBD2. The ends lost 6 bases at V and 3 bases at J; junction bases unmatched: 10. The CDR3 consists of 15 residues. Germline V gene sequence: CDR1 DFQATT, CDR2 SNEGSKA (reference sequence). The CDR3 reads CSAKEITSGSYEQYF. CDR3 nucleotide sequence: TGCAGTGCCAAGGAAATTACTAGCGGGAGCTACGAGCAGTACTTC.

This clonotype has at least ten counts. The V call is TRBV6-5, the J call TRBJ2-7; 9 bases are a match to TRBD2. V was pared by 7 bases and J by 6 bases, with 10 bases of the junction left unmatched. The CDR3 has 14 residues. CDR1 is MNHEY, CDR2 SVGAGI, per germline. CDR3 residues: CASNPASGGLEQYF. The CDR3 DNA reads TGTGCCAGCAACCCCGCGAGCGGGGGGCTCGAGCAGTACTTC.

This clonotype was detected ten times or more. This chain connects TRBV12-3 or TRBV12-4 to TRBJ2-2; D unclear. The V end lost 3 bases, the J end lost 4 bases, and 12 bases lay between the germline ends. The CDR3 extends over 15 amino acids. The CDR3: CASSFDGPLTGELFF. The CDR3, as DNA: TGTGCCAGCAGTTTTGATGGTCCTCTCACCGGGGAGCTGTTTTTT.

In its sample, this clonotype was seen a few times. This rearrangement joins TRBV2 to TRBJ2-7; 11 bases agree with TRBD2. The V gene's germline CDR1 is SNHLY and CDR2 FYNNEI. The CDR3 contains 16 residues. J lost 2 bases, V lost 1 base, and 4 bases had no gene match. CDR3 in DNA: TGTGCCAGCAGTGAAGGGCCTAGCGGGGGGACCTACGAGCAGTACTTC. It codes for CASSEGPSGGTYEQYF.

This clonotype was recorded a few times. The chain carries TRBV12-5 and TRBJ1-2, with D hard to call. V was cut by 1 base and J by 1 base, with 7 bases left in between. This CDR3 region has 14 residues. Looked up from germline, CDR1 is LGHNT and CDR2 is FRNRAP. The CDR3 here is CASGLAPSNYGYTF. In DNA, the CDR3 is TGTGCTAGTGGTTTGGCCCCTAGTAACTATGGCTACACCTTC.

This clonotype appeared many times. This chain joins TRBV6-2 or TRBV6-3 and TRBJ2-4; 9 positions agree with TRBD2. Trimming at V came to 0 bases and at J to 0 bases, leaving 3 bases not matched to a gene. The CDR3 runs to 17 residues. The germline V gene encodes CDR1 MNHEY and CDR2 SVGEGT. CDR3 residues: CASSYSPSGVAKNIQYF. For the CDR3, the DNA is TGTGCCAGCAGTTACTCCCCTAGCGGGGTAGCCAAAAACATTCAGTACTTC.

The rearrangement joins TRBV10-2 to TRBJ2-7; D ambiguous. The CDR3 is made up of 15 amino acids. The germline V gene has CDR1 WSHSY and CDR2 SAAADI. The ends were cut back, 3 bases at V and 1 base at J, with 13 bases in the middle. CDR3 DNA: TGCGCCAGCAGTGAACTCGGGCAGCCGTCCTACGAGCAGTACTTC. Its protein product is CASSELGQPSYEQYF.

Ten or more counts support this clonotype. V is TRBV12-3 or TRBV12-4 and J is TRBJ1-5; no reliable D call. The CDR3 is 14 amino acids. Trimming shortened V by 6 bases and J by 4 bases, and 13 bases separated the two germline ends. The CDR3 sequence is CASSQKNGNQPQHF. CDR3 DNA: TGTGCCAGCAGCCAGAAAAATGGAAATCAGCCCCAGCATTTT.

This clonotype has a count of ten or more. The chain uses TRBV5-1 and TRBJ1-1; D may be TRBD1 (5 bases). The V end was cut by 8 bases, the J end by 8 bases, with 22 bases between. This CDR3 has 14 amino acids. Germline V gives CDR1 SGHRS, CDR2 YFSETQ. The CDR3 sequence is CARRNRDRGPEAFF. CDR3 DNA: TGCGCCAGGCGGAACCGGGACCGAGGGCCCGAAGCTTTCTTT.

This clonotype was seen repeatedly, ten times or more. V usage is TRBV12-3 or TRBV12-4 and J usage is TRBJ1-1; TRBD1 is a possible D gene (5 bases). The V and J ends lost 8 bases and 9 bases respectively, with 10 bases between them. This CDR3 contains 10 residues. The CDR3 sequence: CASSGQQAFF. Here the CDR3 DNA reads TGTGCCAGCTCAGGGCAGCAAGCTTTCTTT.

J is TRBJ2-7 and V is TRBV6-1; tentative D call: TRBD1 (7 bases). V gave up 4 bases and J gave up 3 bases, with 16 bases separating them. Germline lookup yields CDR1 MNHNS and CDR2 SASEGT. The CDR3 is 15 amino acids. For the CDR3, the DNA is TGTGCCAGCAGTGTGGCGGGGACAGCGAGCTACGAGCAGTACTTC. Protein sequence: CASSVAGTASYEQYF.

This clonotype came up many times. This chain's CDR3 is CSARDPGGANTEAFF. CDR3 in DNA: TGCAGTGCTAGAGATCCGGGGGGCGCGAACACTGAAGCTTTCTTT. This rearrangement joins TRBV20-1 to TRBJ1-1; D might be TRBD1 (6 bases). Between the trimmed V and J ends, which lost 0 bases and 1 base, there was a span of 12 bases. Germline V gene data show CDR1 as DFQATT and CDR2 as SNEGSKA (reference sequence). This CDR3 is 15 amino acids long.

This clonotype was seen repeatedly, ten times or more. This sequence joins TRBV5-1 and TRBJ1-1; no reliable D call. V was trimmed by 3 bases and J by 0 bases, leaving 9 bases between them. The CDR3 runs 14 residues. Germline V gene data show CDR1 as SGHRS and CDR2 as YFSETQ. CDR3 sequence: CASSSSRLNTEAFF. As DNA, the CDR3 is TGCGCCAGCAGCTCTTCGAGACTGAACACTGAAGCTTTCTTT.

This clonotype was found a few times. The chain combines TRBV20-1 with TRBJ1-1, with TRBD1 matching 9 bases. V trimming: 0 bases; J trimming: 5 bases; junction bases outside the gene matches: 7. This CDR3 is 15 amino acids long. CDR1 DFQATT and CDR2 SNEGSKA come from the germline V gene (reference sequence). CDR3 bases: TGCAGTGCTAGAGACCGGACAGGGGATGGGACTGAAGCTTTCTTT. It translates to CSARDRTGDGTEAFF.

This chain joins TRBV30 and TRBJ2-7, with unresolved D. The CDR3 contains 12 residues. The V end was cut by 3 bases, the J end by 5 bases, with 11 bases between. Germline V gene data show CDR1 as GTSNPN and CDR2 as SVGIG (reference sequence). This CDR3 reads CAWSEAQHEQYF. The CDR3 DNA is TGTGCCTGGAGCGAAGCACAGCACGAGCAGTACTTC.

This clonotype has at least ten counts. The V and J genes are TRBV6-5 and TRBJ2-4, with TRBD2 matching 7 bases. Trimming at V came to 6 bases and at J to 5 bases, leaving 7 bases not matched to a gene. This CDR3 comprises 14 residues. CDR1 and CDR2 from the germline V gene are MNHEY and SVGAGI. DNA for the CDR3: TGTGCCAGCAGCCCCGGACTAGTGCAAAACATTCAGTACTTC. Translation gives CASSPGLVQNIQYF.